This T cell receptor beta chain was sequenced during a study of regulatory T cells in long-lasting Graves disease. Study information: Patients met the persistent Graves' disease definition after over 5 years of antithyroid drugs with positive TSH receptor antibodies. Study findings and constraints: Possibly, too few samples lowered accuracy. TRBV28, TRBJ1-2 and TRBJ2-5 were favored in persistent disease.

The TCR beta library used iRepertoire HTBI primers with Arm-PCR amplification of CDR3. TCRdb passed the multiplex PCR reads through MiXCR, listing each CDR3 protein once. The sample lists more than 650,000 distinct CDR3 sequences, 25% to 30% occurring once. A remark on this clonotype: Its antigen is as yet unknown.

The time point here: persistent/refractory GD, antithyroid drugs over 5 years with positive TRAb. PBMC RNA served as the TCR library source. Peripheral blood, about 8.8 milliliters of it, was drawn into EDTA tubes. The germline V and J ends were trimmed by 5 bases and 3 bases, with 23 bases remaining between them. There are 18 residues in the CDR3. Per germline, CDR1 SGHTA and CDR2 FQGTGA. This material consisted of peripheral blood mononuclear cells (PBMCs), taken when the disease was refractory, from a patient treated with antithyroid drugs. This TCR was sampled from a female donor with Graves disease. The chain couples TRBV7-3 to TRBJ2-1; D is perhaps TRBD1 or TRBD2 (5 bases each). The CDR3 sequence is CASSRAGVGVRGYNEQFF. CDR3 in DNA: TGTGCCAGCAGCCGCGCCGGAGTGGGAGTGAGGGGCTACAATGAGCAGTTCTTC.